These 19 T cell receptor beta chains share one sample of origin, sequenced in a study of cytomegalovirus exposure and HLA in healthy donors. With 60 Vbeta and 13 Jbeta primers, the PCR was carried out. The repertoire was sequenced with immunoSEQ multiplex PCR; TCRdb's copy has only in-frame clones and lacks some. The data contain some 190,000 clones, 82% of them singletons. Sequenced: PBMCs. The source is a man aged 40-55 years in good health and CMV-seronegative.

The V and J genes are TRBV28 and TRBJ2-1; 10 nucleotides align to TRBD1. Germline loops: CDR1 MDHEN, CDR2 SYDVKM. J gave up 7 bases and V 4 bases, and 10 bases lay outside the gene matches. The CDR3 covers 16 residues. CDR3 protein: CASSSPAGQGKNEQFF. The CDR3 nucleotides read TGTGCCAGCAGTTCCCCGGCGGGACAGGGGAAGAATGAGCAGTTCTTC.

This clone showed up just a few times. The chain couples TRBV29-1 to TRBJ2-1; 9 bases match TRBD1. After removal of 4 bases from V and 4 bases from J, the junction contained 11 bases not matched to a gene. Germline CDR1 SQVTM, CDR2 ANQGSEA. The CDR3 consists of 16 residues. CDR3 loop: CSVGDPGQGDYNEQFF. In nucleotides, the CDR3 is TGCAGCGTTGGGGACCCGGGACAGGGCGATTACAATGAGCAGTTCTTC.

The chain couples TRBV5-5 to TRBJ2-5; TRBD2 aligns across 13 bases. The V segment lost 0 bases and the J segment 2 bases; nucleotides outside the gene matches: 1. In germline, CDR1 is SGHKS, CDR2 YYEKEE (reference sequence). This CDR3 has 16 residues. The CDR3 region has the DNA TGTGCCAGCAGCTTGGGACTAGCGGGGGGACAAGAGACCCAGTACTTC. Protein: CASSLGLAGGQETQYF.

This rearrangement joins TRBV29-1 to TRBJ2-7; 8 bases fit TRBD2. In germline, CDR1 is SQVTM, CDR2 ANQGSEA. The CDR3 extends over 14 amino acids. The V gene end was trimmed by 6 bases and the J gene end by 5 bases; junction bases not matched to a gene: 12. The CDR3 sequence is CSVSSGGMVDEQYF. The CDR3 DNA follows: TGCAGCGTCAGCTCGGGGGGGATGGTAGACGAGCAGTACTTC.

The chain joins TRBV6-6 to TRBJ1-1; D is possibly TRBD1 (5 bases). Deletions cut 6 bases from V and 1 base from J, with 15 bases between. CDR1 and CDR2 (germline): MNHNY, SVGAGI (reference sequence). This CDR3 spans 15 amino acids. The CDR3 reads CASRRGFGPNTEAFF. As DNA, the CDR3 is TGTGCCAGCAGGCGGGGGTTCGGACCGAACACTGAAGCTTTCTTT.

The genes are TRBV11-3 and TRBJ2-1; no definite D call. Trimming took 0 bases from V and 9 from J, leaving 6 bases between them. Germline lookup yields CDR1 SGHNT and CDR2 YENEEA. The CDR3 totals 12 residues. In DNA form, the CDR3 reads TGTGCCAGCAGCTTAGACGTCGGTGAGCAGTTCTTC. Amino acid sequence: CASSLDVGEQFF.

This clone was seen once. The chain recombines TRBV19 with TRBJ2-7; 9 nucleotides match TRBD1. Germline V gene data show CDR1 as LNHDA and CDR2 as SQIVND (reference sequence). The CDR3 consists of 17 residues. The ends lost 4 bases at V and 2 bases at J; junction bases unmatched: 12. CDR3 amino acids: CASSSPLVTGGPYEQYF. The DNA of the CDR3 is TGTGCCAGTAGTAGCCCCCTCGTGACAGGGGGACCCTACGAGCAGTACTTC.

This clone came up a few times. Other DNA sequences in this specimen translate into the identical CDR3. The rearrangement joins TRBV6-5 to TRBJ2-7; 7 positions agree with TRBD2. V lost 2 bases to trimming and J lost 0 bases; unmatched junction nucleotides: 1. This CDR3 is built from 14 residues. Germline CDR1 and CDR2: MNHEY and SVGAGI. The CDR3: CASSYGGGSYEQYF. The CDR3 region has the DNA TGTGCCAGCAGTTACGGGGGGGGCTCCTACGAGCAGTACTTC.

The chain has TRBV5-4 and TRBJ2-1, with D possibly matching TRBD1 (6 bases). CDR1 and CDR2 from the germline V gene are SGHNT and YYREEE (reference sequence). Trimming removed 2 bases from V and 2 bases from J, with 8 bases in between. This CDR3 is built from 14 residues. DNA of the CDR3: TGTGCCAGCAGCTTCCCAGGGGCCTACAATGAGCAGTTCTTC. Translating gives CASSFPGAYNEQFF.

V usage is TRBV5-6 and J usage is TRBJ1-3; D might be TRBD1 (6 bases). V was shortened by 4 bases and J by 2 bases, with 16 bases between the two germline ends. Germline V gives CDR1 SGHDT, CDR2 YYEEEE. This CDR3 contains 16 residues. The CDR3 spells CASSRRTEIAGNTIYF. DNA of the CDR3: TGTGCCAGCAGCCGCCGGACAGAAATCGCTGGAAACACCATATATTTT.

This clone was recorded a few times. The CDR3: CASSPGTPREQYF. In nucleotides, the CDR3 is TGCGCCAGCAGTCCCGGGACTCCGAGGGAGCAGTACTTC. This chain connects TRBV10-2 to TRBJ2-7; tentative D call: TRBD2 (6 bases). V lost 5 bases and J 7 bases, leaving 15 bases between the germline ends. CDR1 WSHSY and CDR2 SAAADI come from the germline V gene. This CDR3 has 13 amino acids.

The DNA of the CDR3 is TGTGCCAGCAGCCCTCGCAAGGGGGCAGCCGGGGAGCTGTTTTTT. This translates into CASSPRKGAAGELFF. This chain uses TRBV11-3 with TRBJ2-2; TRBD1 matches at 7 bases. Germline V lookup: CDR1 SGHNT, CDR2 YENEEA. The ends lost 5 bases at V and 6 bases at J; junction bases unmatched: 9. The CDR3 is made up of 15 amino acids.

This clone was counted a few times. The chain recombines TRBV7-2 with TRBJ2-7; tentatively, D is TRBD2 (5 bases). This CDR3 region has 14 residues. Germline V gene lookup returns CDR1 SGHTA and CDR2 FQGNSA. V was clipped by 4 bases and J by 0 bases, with 10 bases between them. CDR3 region: CASSYGDSSYEQYF. CDR3 DNA: TGTGCCAGCAGCTACGGGGATAGCTCCTACGAGCAGTACTTC.

The chain employs TRBV27 and TRBJ1-1, with 8 bases identical to TRBD1. Per the germline V gene, CDR1 is MNHEY and CDR2 is SMNVEV (reference sequence). The CDR3 runs to 15 residues. V dropped 7 bases and J dropped 5; count of bases not matched to a gene: 12. CDR3 sequence reads: CASTKATGAYTEAFF. As DNA, the CDR3 is TGTGCCAGCACCAAGGCGACAGGGGCGTATACTGAAGCTTTCTTT.

The rearrangement links TRBV7-2 to TRBJ2-2; D might be TRBD1 (5 bases). V was pared by 5 bases and J by 10 bases, with 14 bases between. Germline-derived CDR1 and CDR2 are SGHTA and FQGNSA. CDR3 size: 13 residues. The CDR3 DNA reads TGTGCCAGCAGCCCTGACAGTGGAAAGGAGCTGTTTTTT. This gives the protein CASSPDSGKELFF.

The chain is built from TRBV4-1 and TRBJ2-4; tentatively, D is TRBD1 (5 bases). V lost 1 base and J 15 bases, leaving 16 bases between the germline ends. This CDR3 comprises 13 residues. CDR1 and CDR2 (germline): MGHRA, YSYEKL. CDR3 in DNA: TGCGCCAGCAGCCAAGTAGGGGATGGCCCCCCGTACTTC. This encodes CASSQVGDGPPYF.

The V call is TRBV4-1, the J call TRBJ1-5, with D maybe TRBD1 (6 bases). The germline V gene encodes CDR1 MGHRA and CDR2 YSYEKL. CDR3 size: 13 residues. Deletions cut 3 bases from V and 5 bases from J, with 8 bases between. CDR3 in DNA: TGCGCCAGCAGCCATAAGGGGGATCAGCCCCAGCATTTT. Residues: CASSHKGDQPQHF.

The chain employs TRBV5-4 and TRBJ2-5, with TRBD2 identical over 8 bases. J lost 6 bases, V lost 4 bases, and 5 bases had no gene match. The germline V gene has CDR1 SGHNT and CDR2 YYREEE (reference sequence). The CDR3 length is 13 residues. CDR3 in DNA: TGTGCCAGCAGCCGGGAGGGCCGGAAGACCCAGTACTTC. Its protein product is CASSREGRKTQYF.

This clone was counted a few times. This sequence joins TRBV5-6 and TRBJ1-3; D unclear. Per the germline V gene, CDR1 is SGHDT and CDR2 is YYEEEE. This CDR3 spans 16 amino acids. Between the trimmed V and J ends, which lost 0 bases and 0 bases, there was a span of 10 bases. The DNA of the CDR3 is TGTGCCAGCAGCTTGGGGGTGACTAGCTCTGGAAACACCATATATTTT. This encodes CASSLGVTSSGNTIYF.